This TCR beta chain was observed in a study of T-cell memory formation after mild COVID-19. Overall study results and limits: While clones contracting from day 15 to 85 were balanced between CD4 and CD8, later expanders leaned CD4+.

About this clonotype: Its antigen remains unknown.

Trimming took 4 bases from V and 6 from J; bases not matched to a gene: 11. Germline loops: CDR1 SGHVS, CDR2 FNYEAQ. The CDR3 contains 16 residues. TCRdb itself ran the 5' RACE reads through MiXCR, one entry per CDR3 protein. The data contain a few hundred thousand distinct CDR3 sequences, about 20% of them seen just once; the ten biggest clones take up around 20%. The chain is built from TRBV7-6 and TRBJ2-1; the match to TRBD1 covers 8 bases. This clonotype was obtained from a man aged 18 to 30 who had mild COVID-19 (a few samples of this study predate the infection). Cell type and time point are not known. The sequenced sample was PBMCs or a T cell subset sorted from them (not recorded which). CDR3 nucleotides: TGTGCCAGCAGCTCGCCTGGACAGGGAAAGGGCAATGAGCAGTTCTTC. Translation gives CASSSPGQGKGNEQFF.